The rows below give T cell receptor beta chains drawn from one sample of a study of radiotherapy plus CTLA-4 blockade in lung cancer. Using immunoSEQ multiplex PCR, the repertoire was profiled, and TCRdb retains in-frame clones only, with some absent. The repertoire holds some 78,000 clones, 75% to 90% seen once, with more than 2% in the top ten. Material: peripheral blood, obtained from a patient treated with radiotherapy plus ipilimumab. The receptors were gathered from a human donor with non-small cell lung cancer who had a partial response to radiotherapy plus ipilimumab. Both conserved end residues are part of each CDR3. The order of the fields is J gene, V gene, D gene, clone size, CDR3 protein, CDR3 DNA. A D gene is named only where the DNA matches it firmly. The listing skips clone size in some rows; elsewhere it reads once, few, many or a size class.

J gene: TRBJ1-2
V gene: TRBV5-5
D gene: -
clone size: -
CDR3 protein: CASSFPQGTFNYGYTF
CDR3 DNA: TGTGCCAGCAGCTTTCCCCAGGGGACCTTTAACTATGGCTACACCTTC

J gene: TRBJ2-7
V gene: TRBV14
D gene: -
clone size: -
CDR3 protein: CASSQVGGGEQYF
CDR3 DNA: TGTGCCAGCAGCCAAGTGGGGGGTGGCGAGCAGTACTTC

J gene: TRBJ2-3
V gene: TRBV7-8
D gene: TRBD1
clone size: -
CDR3 protein: CASSLGTGTDTQYF
CDR3 DNA: TGTGCCAGCAGCTTGGGGACAGGCACAGATACGCAGTATTTT

J gene: TRBJ2-5
V gene: TRBV12-5
D gene: TRBD1
clone size: -
CDR3 protein: CASGLARGQGGGETQYF
CDR3 DNA: TGTGCTAGTGGTTTGGCTCGAGGACAGGGTGGTGGTGAGACCCAGTACTTC

J gene: TRBJ2-2
V gene: TRBV6-1
D gene: TRBD2
clone size: -
CDR3 protein: CASRVSSGSTGELFF
CDR3 DNA: TGTGCCAGCAGAGTTTCTAGCGGGAGCACCGGGGAGCTGTTTTTT

J gene: TRBJ2-1
V gene: TRBV29-1
D gene: TRBD1
clone size: -
CDR3 protein: CSVHWTGSSYNEQFF
CDR3 DNA: TGCAGCGTTCATTGGACAGGGAGCTCCTACAATGAGCAGTTCTTC

J gene: TRBJ2-7
V gene: TRBV30
D gene: TRBD1
clone size: -
CDR3 protein: CAWENRGPSYEQYF
CDR3 DNA: TGTGCCTGGGAAAACAGGGGGCCGTCCTACGAGCAGTACTTC

J gene: TRBJ1-2
V gene: TRBV9
D gene: TRBD1
clone size: once
CDR3 protein: CASTRDSPNYGYTF
CDR3 DNA: TGTGCCAGCACCAGGGACAGTCCTAACTATGGCTACACCTTC

J gene: TRBJ1-6
V gene: TRBV5-1
D gene: -
clone size: once
CDR3 protein: CASSVEDNSPLHF
CDR3 DNA: TGCGCCAGCTCGGTAGAAGATAATTCACCCCTCCACTTT

J gene: TRBJ2-3
V gene: TRBV5-4
D gene: TRBD1
clone size: -
CDR3 protein: CASSRGTGDSDTQYF
CDR3 DNA: TGCGCCAGCAGCCGCGGGACAGGGGATTCAGATACGCAGTATTTT

J gene: TRBJ2-3
V gene: TRBV11-1
D gene: TRBD2
clone size: -
CDR3 protein: CASSFQPGLAGGDTQYF
CDR3 DNA: TGTGCCAGCAGCTTCCAACCGGGACTAGCGGGGGGGGATACGCAGTATTTT

J gene: TRBJ2-3
V gene: TRBV5-1
D gene: -
clone size: -
CDR3 protein: CASSLGDVGTDTQYF
CDR3 DNA: TGCGCCAGCAGCCTCGGTGATGTAGGCACAGATACGCAGTATTTT

J gene: TRBJ2-5
V gene: TRBV4-3
D gene: TRBD2
clone size: -
CDR3 protein: CASSQEWGVAGVQQETQYF
CDR3 DNA: TGCGCCAGCAGCCAAGAGTGGGGAGTAGCGGGAGTGCAACAAGAGACCCAGTACTTC

J gene: TRBJ2-3
V gene: TRBV28
D gene: TRBD1
clone size: -
CDR3 protein: CASSTGSTDTQYF
CDR3 DNA: TGTGCCAGTTCGACAGGGAGCACAGATACGCAGTATTTT

J gene: TRBJ1-1
V gene: TRBV18
D gene: TRBD1
clone size: -
CDR3 protein: CASSTGEILNTEAFF
CDR3 DNA: TGTGCCAGCTCTACAGGGGAGATATTGAACACTGAAGCTTTCTTT

J gene: TRBJ2-2
V gene: TRBV11-2
D gene: TRBD2
clone size: -
CDR3 protein: CASSSGTSGTTGELFF
CDR3 DNA: TGTGCCAGCAGCTCCGGGACTAGCGGGACTACCGGGGAGCTGTTTTTT

J gene: TRBJ1-6
V gene: TRBV10-3
D gene: TRBD1
clone size: once
CDR3 protein: CAISIGTAENSPLHF
CDR3 DNA: TGTGCCATCAGTATAGGGACAGCGGAGAATTCACCCCTCCACTTT

J gene: TRBJ1-1
V gene: TRBV5-1
D gene: -
clone size: -
CDR3 protein: CASSLAGRKDTEAFF
CDR3 DNA: TGCGCCAGCAGCTTGGCGGGGAGGAAGGACACTGAAGCTTTCTTT

J gene: TRBJ1-6
V gene: TRBV14
D gene: TRBD1
clone size: -
CDR3 protein: CASSLRQGQGSYNSPLHF
CDR3 DNA: TGTGCCAGCAGCCTGCGCCAAGGACAGGGCTCCTATAATTCACCCCTCCACTTT

J gene: TRBJ1-5
V gene: TRBV6-1
D gene: -
clone size: -
CDR3 protein: CASRHSSNQPQHF
CDR3 DNA: TGTGCCAGCAGGCACAGTAGCAATCAGCCCCAGCATTTT

J gene: TRBJ2-1
V gene: TRBV27
D gene: TRBD2
clone size: -
CDR3 protein: CASTTGTSGSLYNEQFF
CDR3 DNA: TGTGCCAGCACCACCGGGACTAGCGGGAGCCTCTACAATGAGCAGTTCTTC

J gene: TRBJ2-2
V gene: TRBV14
D gene: -
clone size: -
CDR3 protein: CASSQGGPGELFF
CDR3 DNA: TGTGCCAGCAGCCAAGGAGGGCCCGGGGAGCTGTTTTTT

J gene: TRBJ1-4
V gene: TRBV4-1
D gene: -
clone size: -
CDR3 protein: CASSQDRFQWVRADEKLFF
CDR3 DNA: TGCGCCAGCAGCCAAGATCGGTTTCAGTGGGTCAGGGCGGATGAAAAACTGTTTTTT

J gene: TRBJ2-2
V gene: TRBV7-8
D gene: TRBD2
clone size: once
CDR3 protein: CASRGSSGTNTGELFF
CDR3 DNA: TGTGCCAGCAGGGGAAGTAGCGGGACGAACACCGGGGAGCTGTTTTTT

J gene: TRBJ1-1
V gene: TRBV2
D gene: -
clone size: -
CDR3 protein: CASSEAPRGAEAFF
CDR3 DNA: TGTGCCAGCAGTGAAGCGCCTAGAGGCGCTGAAGCTTTCTTT

J gene: TRBJ1-5
V gene: TRBV6-1
D gene: TRBD1
clone size: few
CDR3 protein: CATTRQGDQPQHF
CDR3 DNA: TGTGCCACCACTAGACAGGGCGATCAGCCCCAGCATTTT

J gene: TRBJ1-4
V gene: TRBV21-1
D gene: -
clone size: -
CDR3 protein: CASSNWGGNNEKLFF
CDR3 DNA: TGTGCCAGCAGCAATTGGGGGGGGAATAATGAAAAACTGTTTTTT

J gene: TRBJ2-3
V gene: TRBV5-6
D gene: -
clone size: once
CDR3 protein: CASSFPLAGSSTDTQYF
CDR3 DNA: TGTGCCAGCAGCTTCCCTTTGGCGGGCTCTAGCACAGATACGCAGTATTTT

J gene: TRBJ2-1
V gene: TRBV19
D gene: TRBD2
clone size: -
CDR3 protein: CASSKGLALGEQFF
CDR3 DNA: TGTGCCAGTAGTAAAGGACTAGCGCTTGGTGAGCAGTTCTTC

J gene: TRBJ2-2
V gene: TRBV7-9
D gene: -
clone size: -
CDR3 protein: CASNGDEGLNTGELFF
CDR3 DNA: TGTGCCAGCAACGGAGACGAGGGACTGAACACCGGGGAGCTGTTTTTT

J gene: TRBJ2-1
V gene: TRBV7-9
D gene: TRBD2
clone size: -
CDR3 protein: CASSISADTTSGGNNEQFF
CDR3 DNA: TGTGCCAGCAGCATAAGTGCCGATACCACTAGCGGAGGGAACAATGAGCAGTTCTTC

J gene: TRBJ1-2
V gene: TRBV28
D gene: -
clone size: few
CDR3 protein: CASSPPLGLYGYTF
CDR3 DNA: TGTGCCAGCAGTCCGCCTTTGGGGCTCTATGGCTACACCTTC

J gene: TRBJ2-2
V gene: TRBV25-1
D gene: TRBD1
clone size: -
CDR3 protein: CASSEYRGTGGTGELFF
CDR3 DNA: TGTGCCAGCAGTGAATATCGGGGGACAGGGGGCACCGGGGAGCTGTTTTTT

J gene: TRBJ2-1
V gene: TRBV5-1
D gene: TRBD2
clone size: -
CDR3 protein: CASSPTTSGSSYNEQFF
CDR3 DNA: TGCGCCAGCAGCCCTACGACTAGCGGGAGCTCCTACAATGAGCAGTTCTTC

J gene: TRBJ2-4
V gene: TRBV28
D gene: TRBD1
clone size: -
CDR3 protein: CASSMTGTDFIAKNIQYF
CDR3 DNA: TGTGCCAGCAGTATGACAGGGACCGATTTTATAGCCAAAAACATTCAGTACTTC

J gene: TRBJ2-1
V gene: TRBV19
D gene: -
clone size: -
CDR3 protein: CASSRAYNEQFF
CDR3 DNA: TGTGCCAGTAGTCGAGCCTACAATGAGCAGTTCTTC

J gene: TRBJ2-1
V gene: TRBV30
D gene: TRBD2
clone size: -
CDR3 protein: CAWGRASGRGYNEQFF
CDR3 DNA: TGTGCCTGGGGCCGAGCTAGCGGGAGAGGCTACAATGAGCAGTTCTTC

J gene: TRBJ1-5
V gene: TRBV30
D gene: TRBD1
clone size: -
CDR3 protein: CAWLDRATPYSNQPQHF
CDR3 DNA: TGTGCCTGGTTGGACAGGGCCACTCCATATAGCAATCAGCCCCAGCATTTT

J gene: TRBJ2-1
V gene: TRBV19
D gene: TRBD2
clone size: -
CDR3 protein: CASTKGTQRGNEQFF
CDR3 DNA: TGTGCCAGTACCAAGGGGACCCAGCGGGGCAATGAGCAGTTCTTC

J gene: TRBJ2-2
V gene: TRBV7-9
D gene: TRBD1
clone size: -
CDR3 protein: CASSLRTGGTGELFF
CDR3 DNA: TGTGCCAGCAGCTTAAGGACAGGGGGCACCGGGGAGCTGTTTTTT

J gene: TRBJ2-7
V gene: TRBV9
D gene: TRBD1
clone size: -
CDR3 protein: CASSTRQGSAYEQYF
CDR3 DNA: TGTGCCAGCAGCACACGACAGGGGTCGGCCTACGAGCAGTACTTC

J gene: TRBJ1-2
V gene: TRBV7-2
D gene: TRBD1
clone size: -
CDR3 protein: CASSSGQNRLNGYTF
CDR3 DNA: TGTGCCAGCAGCTCGGGACAGAATAGACTAAATGGCTACACCTTC

J gene: TRBJ1-2
V gene: TRBV7-2
D gene: -
clone size: -
CDR3 protein: CASSLVLGGVSNYGYTF
CDR3 DNA: TGTGCCAGCAGCTTAGTCTTAGGGGGGGTCAGTAACTATGGCTACACCTTC

J gene: TRBJ1-1
V gene: TRBV19
D gene: TRBD1
clone size: few
CDR3 protein: CASSVAGGTEAFF
CDR3 DNA: TGTGCCAGTAGTGTGGCAGGGGGCACTGAAGCTTTCTTT

J gene: TRBJ2-1
V gene: TRBV6-6
D gene: -
clone size: -
CDR3 protein: CASSARGSSYNEQFF
CDR3 DNA: TGTGCCAGCAGTGCAAGGGGAAGCTCCTACAATGAGCAGTTCTTC

J gene: TRBJ1-2
V gene: TRBV7-2
D gene: -
clone size: -
CDR3 protein: CASSLDSYGYTF
CDR3 DNA: TGTGCCAGCAGCCTGGACAGCTATGGCTACACCTTC

J gene: TRBJ2-1
V gene: TRBV19
D gene: TRBD2
clone size: -
CDR3 protein: CASSPPIGGSGRLNEQFF
CDR3 DNA: TGTGCCAGTAGTCCACCTATAGGTGGTAGCGGGAGGTTAAATGAGCAGTTCTTC

J gene: TRBJ2-1
V gene: TRBV18
D gene: -
clone size: -
CDR3 protein: CASSPQTGSSYNEQFF
CDR3 DNA: TGTGCCAGCTCACCACAGACCGGGAGCTCCTACAATGAGCAGTTCTTC

J gene: TRBJ1-1
V gene: TRBV6-1
D gene: -
clone size: -
CDR3 protein: CASSVRQLNTEAFF
CDR3 DNA: TGTGCCAGCAGTGTCCGACAGCTGAACACTGAAGCTTTCTTT

J gene: TRBJ1-1
V gene: TRBV20-1
D gene: -
clone size: few
CDR3 protein: CSARRNTEAFF
CDR3 DNA: TGCAGTGCTAGGAGAAACACTGAAGCTTTCTTT

J gene: TRBJ2-2
V gene: TRBV18
D gene: TRBD1
clone size: -
CDR3 protein: CASSYFRTGANTGELFF
CDR3 DNA: TGTGCCAGCTCATACTTCAGGACAGGAGCGAACACCGGGGAGCTGTTTTTT

J gene: TRBJ2-3
V gene: TRBV5-5
D gene: TRBD2
clone size: -
CDR3 protein: CASSLTSGASYTDTQYF
CDR3 DNA: TGTGCCAGCAGCCTTACTAGCGGGGCAAGTTACACAGATACGCAGTATTTT

J gene: TRBJ1-6
V gene: TRBV21-1
D gene: -
clone size: -
CDR3 protein: CASSRRTGDCSPLHF
CDR3 DNA: TGTGCCAGCAGCAGACGGACAGGGGATTGTTCACCCCTCCACTTT

J gene: TRBJ2-1
V gene: TRBV5-6
D gene: -
clone size: -
CDR3 protein: CASSLLAGMTYNEQFF
CDR3 DNA: TGTGCCAGCAGCTTGTTGGCTGGTATGACCTACAATGAGCAGTTCTTC

J gene: TRBJ2-1
V gene: TRBV2
D gene: TRBD2
clone size: -
CDR3 protein: CASSGGLAGGEQFF
CDR3 DNA: TGTGCCAGCAGTGGAGGCCTAGCGGGCGGTGAGCAGTTCTTC

J gene: TRBJ2-3
V gene: TRBV4-2
D gene: -
clone size: -
CDR3 protein: CASSLQTGGGFTDTQYF
CDR3 DNA: TGTGCCAGCAGCCTTCAGACTGGGGGAGGTTTCACAGATACGCAGTATTTT

J gene: TRBJ2-7
V gene: TRBV28
D gene: -
clone size: -
CDR3 protein: CASGKAGDTYEQYF
CDR3 DNA: TGTGCCAGCGGTAAGGCAGGGGATACTTACGAGCAGTACTTC

J gene: TRBJ1-1
V gene: TRBV6-1
D gene: TRBD1
clone size: -
CDR3 protein: CASSPGRDRGSGAFF
CDR3 DNA: TGTGCCAGCAGTCCGGGGCGGGACAGGGGGTCAGGGGCTTTCTTT

J gene: TRBJ2-1
V gene: TRBV27
D gene: TRBD2
clone size: -
CDR3 protein: CASSLGLAGVYNEQFF
CDR3 DNA: TGTGCCAGCAGTTTAGGACTAGCGGGAGTGTACAATGAGCAGTTCTTC

J gene: TRBJ2-5
V gene: TRBV28
D gene: -
clone size: -
CDR3 protein: CAPANPDKGTQYF
CDR3 DNA: TGTGCTCCAGCAAATCCGGACAAAGGGACCCAGTACTTC